The next 17 T cell receptor beta chains were all read from a single sample in a study of T cell responses to AZD1222 COVID-19 vaccine. TCRdb keeps only in-frame clones here, not all; method: immunoSEQ multiplex PCR. The data contain approximately 140,000 clones, 75% to 95% of them seen just once; the ten biggest clones take up 2.5% to 3%. Sample: peripheral blood, taken on day 0 of MenACWY control vaccination. The source of these receptors is an adult in good health.

The genes are TRBV10-2 and TRBJ2-5; 7 nucleotides line up with TRBD1. The CDR3 spans 14 residues. Unmatched junction bases numbered 6, after V lost 3 bases and J lost 5 bases. Germline V CDR1 and CDR2: WSHSY, SAAADI. The CDR3 DNA reads TGCGCCAGCAGTGACGGGACAGCGAGGGAGACCCAGTACTTC. Residues: CASSDGTARETQYF.

The V and J genes are TRBV7-2 and TRBJ1-4; 9 nucleotides agree with TRBD1. The junction had 10 bases not matched to a gene; V was cut back by 0 bases and J by 8 bases. CDR1 is SGHTA, CDR2 FQGNSA, per germline. CDR3 length: 17 amino acids. CDR3: CASSLAGTGFFGEKLFF. For the CDR3, the DNA is TGTGCCAGCAGCTTAGCGGGGACAGGGTTTTTCGGGGAAAAACTGTTTTTT.

This rearrangement joins TRBV3-1 (or the pseudogene TRBV3-2) to TRBJ1-6; no clear D. Germline CDR1 and CDR2: LGHDT and YNNKEL (reference sequence). This CDR3 is 16 amino acids long. The ends were cut back, 3 bases at V and 2 bases at J, with 11 bases in the middle. The CDR3 sequence is CASSQAIRAYNSPLHF. DNA of the CDR3: TGTGCCAGCAGCCAGGCTATCCGGGCCTATAATTCACCCCTCCACTTT.

The chain is built from TRBV7-9 and TRBJ2-5, with TRBD1 matching 8 bases. Germline CDR1 and CDR2: SEHNR and FQNEAQ (reference sequence). This CDR3 has 14 amino acids. V gave up 4 bases and J gave up 4 bases; unmatched junction bases: 5. This CDR3 reads CASSSLTGVETQYF. The CDR3 coding sequence is TGTGCCAGCAGCTCACTGACAGGGGTAGAGACCCAGTACTTC.

This clone appeared a few times. The rearrangement uses TRBV2 and TRBJ1-2, with D unresolved. Germline V gene lookup returns CDR1 SNHLY and CDR2 FYNNEI. The CDR3 covers 16 residues. Trimming stripped 6 bases from V and 4 bases from J, with 21 bases between. The DNA of the CDR3 is TGTGCCAGCAGCTCCTTAAAAAGCCCCGCGATCTATGGCTACACCTTC. Its translation is CASSSLKSPAIYGYTF.

The rearrangement uses TRBV27 and TRBJ2-7; 7 nucleotides line up with TRBD2. V trimming: 3 bases; J trimming: 2 bases; junction bases outside the gene matches: 10. In germline, CDR1 is MNHEY, CDR2 SMNVEV (reference sequence). The CDR3 is 16 amino acids. The CDR3 protein is CASSFRAGDFPYEQYF. The CDR3, as DNA: TGTGCCAGCAGTTTCAGGGCGGGGGACTTTCCCTACGAGCAGTACTTC.

The chain couples TRBV6-6 to TRBJ2-3, with TRBD1 identical over 10 bases. The CDR3 loop spans 15 amino acids. Germline CDR1 MNHNY, CDR2 SVGAGI (reference sequence). Losses at the gene ends were 2 bases for V and 2 bases for J; bases not matched to a gene: 1. DNA of the CDR3: TGTGCCAGCAGTTACGGACAGGGGGACACAGATACGCAGTATTTT. Residues: CASSYGQGDTDTQYF.

The gene calls are TRBV19 and TRBJ2-1; a possible D gene is TRBD2 (5 bases). From germline, CDR1 is LNHDA and CDR2 SQIVND (reference sequence). The V end lost 4 bases, the J end lost 3 bases, and 13 bases lay between the germline ends. This CDR3 spans 15 amino acids. The DNA for the CDR3 is TGTGCCAGTAGTACACTTCCCCGGGACTACAATGAGCAGTTCTTC. This translates into CASSTLPRDYNEQFF.

This rearrangement joins TRBV3-1 (or the pseudogene TRBV3-2) to TRBJ1-3; D is unclear. CDR3 length: 15 residues. V shed 3 bases and J shed 4 bases, with 13 bases lying between them. Germline assignment: CDR1 LGHDT and CDR2 YNNKEL (reference sequence). This CDR3 is CASSHTPRGGNTIYF. As DNA, the CDR3 is TGTGCCAGCAGCCACACCCCCCGAGGGGGAAACACCATATATTTT.

This clone was observed a few times. This chain links TRBV5-6 with TRBJ1-1; 8 bases align to TRBD1. Germline CDR1 reads SGHDT; CDR2 reads YYEEEE. The CDR3 loop spans 15 amino acids. V lost 0 bases and J lost 1; bases outside the gene matches: 2. CDR3 amino acids: CASSLARGRNTEAFF. The DNA for the CDR3 is TGTGCCAGCAGCTTGGCCAGGGGGCGGAACACTGAAGCTTTCTTT. Together with reference TRBV5-6 and TRBJ1-1, the CDR3 gives the full variable domain: DAGVTQSPTHLIKTRGQQVTLRCSPKSGHDTVSWYQQALGQGPQFIFQYYEEEERQRGNFPDRFSGHQFPNYSSELNVNALLLGDSALYLCASSLARGRNTEAFFGQGTRLTVV.

The rearrangement links TRBV10-1 to TRBJ2-5, with 7 bases identical to TRBD2. From germline, CDR1 is WNHNN and CDR2 SYGVQD (reference sequence). The ends lost 2 bases at V and 3 bases at J; junction bases unmatched: 0. This CDR3 comprises 13 residues. CDR3 protein: CASSEAGEETQYF. The CDR3 DNA reads TGCGCCAGCAGTGAGGCGGGAGAAGAGACCCAGTACTTC.

This sequence joins TRBV9 and TRBJ1-5, with TRBD1 identical over 7 bases. The V gene end was trimmed by 4 bases and the J gene end by 3 bases; junction bases not matched to a gene: 4. The germline V gene encodes CDR1 SGDLS and CDR2 YYNGEE. The CDR3 consists of 14 residues. CDR3 loop: CASSQGQYNQPQHF. The DNA for the CDR3 is TGTGCCAGCAGCCAGGGACAGTACAATCAGCCCCAGCATTTT. The full variable domain, completed using reference TRBV9 and TRBJ1-5, is DSGVTQTPKHLITATGQRVTLRCSPRSGDLSVYWYQQSLDQGLQFLIQYYNGEERAKGNILERFSAQQFPDLHSELNLSSLELGDSALYFCASSQGQYNQPQHFGDGTRLSIL.

This chain links TRBV19 with TRBJ1-5; D is undetermined. Germline V gene lookup returns CDR1 LNHDA and CDR2 SQIVND (reference sequence). CDR3 size: 15 residues. The germline V and J ends were trimmed by 2 bases and 3 bases, with 11 bases remaining between them. CDR3 DNA: TGTGCCAGTAGTATAATCGCAGGCCCCAATCAGCCCCAGCATTTT. It codes for CASSIIAGPNQPQHF.

V is TRBV28 and J is TRBJ2-1; TRBD2 matches 11 bases. From germline, CDR1 is MDHEN and CDR2 SYDVKM. The CDR3 is 16 amino acids. Trimming took 6 bases from V and 4 from J; bases not matched to a gene: 8. Here the CDR3 reads CASRARGTSGYNEQFF. In DNA, the CDR3 is TGTGCCAGCAGAGCCCGCGGGACTAGCGGATACAATGAGCAGTTCTTC.

This clone was seen a few times. This chain uses TRBV24-1 with TRBJ2-1; 12 nucleotides align to TRBD1. V trimming: 8 bases; J trimming: 4 bases; junction bases outside the gene matches: 5. Germline V gene lookup returns CDR1 KGHDR and CDR2 SFDVKD. The CDR3 runs to 15 residues. The CDR3 protein is CATTGQGALYNEQFF. The DNA for the CDR3 is TGTGCCACCACGGGACAGGGGGCCCTTTACAATGAGCAGTTCTTC.

The CDR3 spells CASSLGGGGLTYNSPLHF. In DNA form, the CDR3 reads TGTGCCAGCAGCTTGGGTGGAGGGGGGCTTACCTATAATTCACCCCTCCACTTT. J is TRBJ1-6 and V is TRBV5-4, with D maybe TRBD1 (6 bases). CDR1 is SGHNT and CDR2 is YYREEE in the germline V gene (reference sequence). V lost 0 bases and J lost 2, with 15 bases in between. This CDR3 spans 18 amino acids.

This clone was seen only once. The V and J genes are TRBV14 and TRBJ2-7; 8 nucleotides match TRBD1. The CDR3 loop spans 14 amino acids. The V and J ends lost 6 bases and 5 bases, in that order; junction bases with no gene match: 9. The V gene's germline CDR1 is SGHDN and CDR2 FVKESK. The DNA for the CDR3 is TGTGCCAGCAGAGGACAGGGTGTAGACCACGAGCAGTACTTC. Protein: CASRGQGVDHEQYF.